The clone carrying this T cell receptor (beta chain) showed up many times. This entry belongs to a study of T-cell memory formation after mild COVID-19. TCRdb called the 5' RACE reads again in MiXCR, with one record for every CDR3 protein. The sample carries 250,000 to 300,000 distinct CDR3 sequences, 15% to 20% recorded once. The germline V and J ends were trimmed by 1 base and 7 bases, with 13 bases remaining between them. The CDR3 runs to 14 residues. Per the germline V gene, CDR1 is SGHAT and CDR2 is FQNNGV. The rearrangement joins TRBV11-2 to TRBJ2-5; D is uncertain. Sequenced sample: PBMCs or a T cell subset sorted from them (not recorded which). The sequence came from a man between 18 and 35 years old who had mild COVID-19 (a few samples of this study predate the infection). Cell type and time point are not known. Here the CDR3 reads CASSLGRQIGTQYF. The CDR3 nucleotides are TGTGCCAGCAGCTTAGGAAGGCAGATCGGGACCCAGTACTTC.